These 14 T cell receptor beta chains share one sample of origin, sequenced in a study of T cell changes during pregnancy in multiple sclerosis. Here immunoSEQ multiplex PCR was the method, and the copy in TCRdb shows in-frame clones only, minus some. The sample shows almost 95,000 clones, roughly nine tenths of them seen only once. The sample was peripheral blood, taken in the first trimester of pregnancy. Receptors were obtained from a female donor with multiple sclerosis, enrolled in a pregnancy study.

The rearrangement links TRBV19 to TRBJ2-3, with 12 bases lining up with TRBD2. The CDR3 has 16 residues. V lost 3 bases to trimming and J lost 3 bases; unmatched junction nucleotides: 4. Germline CDR1 reads LNHDA; CDR2 reads SQIVND (reference sequence). CDR3 DNA: TGTGCCAGTAGTATTAGACTAGCGGGAGAAACAGATACGCAGTATTTT. It codes for CASSIRLAGETDTQYF.

V gene TRBV7-9 combines with J gene TRBJ1-2, with 11 bases identical to TRBD1. The germline CDR1 and CDR2 sequences are SEHNR and FQNEAQ (reference sequence). CDR3 size: 16 residues. V trimming: 3 bases; J trimming: 7 bases; junction bases outside the gene matches: 10. CDR3 in amino acids: CASSFGQGAGSGGYTF. The CDR3 nucleotides are TGTGCCAGCAGCTTCGGACAGGGGGCGGGTTCGGGTGGCTACACCTTC.

J is TRBJ2-2 and V is TRBV9; the match to TRBD2 covers 8 bases. After removal of 3 bases from V and 0 bases from J, the junction contained 1 base not matched to a gene. The CDR3 has 15 amino acids. Germline values: CDR1 SGDLS, CDR2 YYNGEE. As DNA, the CDR3 is TGTGCCAGCAGCGGACTAGCGTCGAACACCGGGGAGCTGTTTTTT. Translating gives CASSGLASNTGELFF.

This chain uses TRBV6-6 with TRBJ1-5; a possible D gene is TRBD1 (5 bases). The CDR3 contains 14 residues. The germline V gene encodes CDR1 MNHNY and CDR2 SVGAGI (reference sequence). Trimming pared 6 bases from V and 1 base from J, leaving 10 bases between. The CDR3 spells CASSARQSNQPQHF. CDR3 in DNA: TGTGCCAGCAGCGCCCGACAGAGCAATCAGCCCCAGCATTTT.

This chain links TRBV5-1 with TRBJ2-7; 9 positions match TRBD2. Germline V gene sequence: CDR1 SGHRS, CDR2 YFSETQ. Trimming at V came to 1 base and at J to 3 bases, leaving 2 bases not matched to a gene. The CDR3 is 14 amino acids. In DNA, the CDR3 is TGCGCCAGCAGCTTGTCAGCGGGGGGCTACGAGCAGTACTTC. This codes for CASSLSAGGYEQYF.

This clone was observed once. The chain employs TRBV6-5 and TRBJ2-3; 9 bases fit TRBD2. Germline lookup yields CDR1 MNHEY and CDR2 SVGAGI. CDR3 length: 15 residues. V lost 4 bases and J lost 1; bases outside the gene matches: 3. CDR3 loop: CASSFRLAGTDTQYF. The CDR3 coding sequence is TGTGCCAGCAGTTTCCGACTAGCGGGCACAGATACGCAGTATTTT.

The chain employs TRBV6-1 and TRBJ2-1; TRBD2 matches 11 bases. Germline CDR1 reads MNHNS; CDR2 reads SASEGT. V dropped 0 bases and J dropped 0; count of bases not matched to a gene: 13. This CDR3 comprises 21 residues. The DNA of the CDR3 is TGTGCCAGCAGTGAAGCGCTCCGTGGACTAGCGGGTCGAAGCTCCTACAATGAGCAGTTCTTC. This codes for CASSEALRGLAGRSSYNEQFF.

The V and J genes are TRBV30 and TRBJ1-1; TRBD1 aligns across 7 bases. This CDR3 comprises 11 residues. Germline V lookup: CDR1 GTSNPN, CDR2 SVGIG (reference sequence). V lost 3 bases and J lost 11; bases outside the gene matches: 6. The CDR3 sequence is CAWSLGGRAFF. CDR3 DNA sequence: TGTGCCTGGAGCTTAGGGGGCAGGGCTTTCTTT. The full variable domain, in which reference TRBV30 and TRBJ1-1 provide the parts outside the CDR3, is SQTIHQWPATLVQPVGSPLSLECTVEGTSNPNLYWYRQAAGRGLQLLFYSVGIGQISSEVPQNLSASRPQDRQFILSSKKLLLSDSGFYLCAWSLGGRAFFGQGTRLTVV.

This clone appeared once. The DNA is left out, because the CDR3 cannot be placed on it with certainty; the CDR3 is given as TCRdb lists it. The rearrangement joins TRBV6-6 to TRBJ2-7; TRBD1, the D gene given by the table, was not confirmed from the DNA. The CDR3 is 14 residues long, ends included. Germline values: CDR1 MNHNY, CDR2 SVGAGI (reference sequence). The CDR3 here is CASSSSDRAGEQYF.

The J gene is TRBJ1-5, the V gene TRBV6-6; 11 positions agree with TRBD1. V gave up 0 bases and J gave up 4 bases; unmatched junction bases: 2. The CDR3 is 16 residues long. Germline V lookup: CDR1 MNHNY, CDR2 SVGAGI (reference sequence). The CDR3 protein is CASSYSGTGGNQPQHF. The CDR3 DNA reads TGTGCCAGCAGTTACTCCGGGACAGGGGGTAATCAGCCCCAGCATTTT.

The genes are TRBV30 and TRBJ2-5; 8 bases are shared with TRBD1. The CDR3 extends over 12 amino acids. Per the germline V gene, CDR1 is GTSNPN and CDR2 is SVGIG (reference sequence). V was pared by 2 bases and J by 7 bases, with 3 bases of the junction left unmatched. The CDR3 DNA sequence: TGTGCCTGGAGTAAAGGACAGGGGACCCAGTACTTC. Translation gives CAWSKGQGTQYF.

The chain employs TRBV10-3 and TRBJ1-1; D is ambiguous. The germline V and J ends were trimmed by 3 bases and 1 base, with 6 bases remaining between them. The CDR3 is 13 residues long. Germline assignment: CDR1 ENHRY and CDR2 SYGVKD. CDR3 region: CAISERGNTEAFF. As DNA, the CDR3 is TGTGCCATCAGTGAACGGGGGAACACTGAAGCTTTCTTT.

V is TRBV7-6 and J is TRBJ2-7; D might be TRBD2 (5 bases). Germline-derived CDR1 and CDR2 are SGHVS and FNYEAQ. This CDR3 is 16 amino acids long. Trimming shortened V by 5 bases and J by 1 base, and 18 bases separated the two germline ends. CDR3 DNA: TGTGCCAGCAGCCCGTCCCCCGGACTTAAATCCTACGAGCAGTACTTC. It translates to CASSPSPGLKSYEQYF. Complete variable domain (other parts from reference TRBV7-6 and TRBJ2-7): GAGVSQSPRYKVTKRGQDVALRCDPISGHVSLYWYRQALGQGPEFLTYFNYEAQQDKSGLPNDRFSAERPEGSISTLTIQRTEQRDSAMYRCASSPSPGLKSYEQYFGPGTRLTVT.

The table lists this clone with a count of one. The CDR3 spells CASSPRTVMNTEAFF. The CDR3 bases are TGCGCCAGCAGCCCGCGGACAGTAATGAACACTGAAGCTTTCTTT. V and J are TRBV5-1 and TRBJ1-1, with D possibly matching TRBD1 (6 bases). The V gene lost 4 bases and the J gene lost 0 bases, with 13 bases spanning the gap. CDR1 is SGHRS, CDR2 YFSETQ, per germline. The CDR3 consists of 15 residues.